Listed here is a single T cell receptor beta chain. The data were taken from a study of Ad26.COV2.S vaccination and SARS-CoV-2 variants. CDR1 and CDR2 (germline): KGHDR, SFDVKD. J gave up 10 bases and V 3 bases, and 13 bases lay outside the gene matches. The CDR3 totals 17 residues. Sequencing was performed with immunoSEQ multiplex PCR; in TCRdb, only in-frame clones are kept and a portion is missing. The sample has about 680,000 clones, 89% seen once. The treatment is: approximately 18 received Ad26.COV2.S at low or high dose, single or two shots; roughly five received placebo; per-sample allocation not given. Sampling occurred on day 63 after the first vaccine or placebo injection.

The J gene is TRBJ2-1, the V gene TRBV24-1; 11 positions agree with TRBD2. The sequences come from peripheral blood, collected in a trial of Ad26.COV2.S vaccine versus placebo. The clonotype was recovered from a person aged 18-60 years who received the Ad26.COV2.S COVID-19 vaccine or a placebo. The CDR3 sequence is CATSDPGLAGRRGEQFF. The CDR3 DNA reads TGTGCCACCAGTGATCCCGGACTAGCGGGTCGGCGAGGAGAGCAGTTCTTC.